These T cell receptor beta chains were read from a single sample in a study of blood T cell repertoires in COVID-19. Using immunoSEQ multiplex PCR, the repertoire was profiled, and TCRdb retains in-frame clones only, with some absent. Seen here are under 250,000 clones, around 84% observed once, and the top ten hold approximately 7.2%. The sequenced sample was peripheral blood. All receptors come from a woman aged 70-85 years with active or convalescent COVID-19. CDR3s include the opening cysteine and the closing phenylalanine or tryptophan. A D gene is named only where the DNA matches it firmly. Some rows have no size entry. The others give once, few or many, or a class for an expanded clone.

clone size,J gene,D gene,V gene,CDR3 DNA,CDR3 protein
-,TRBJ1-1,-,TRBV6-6,TGTGCCAGCAGCGACGGAGGATGGACTGAAGCTTTCTTT,CASSDGGWTEAFF
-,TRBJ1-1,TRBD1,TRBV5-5,TGTGCCAGCAGCTACAACAGGGGCACTGAAGCTTTCTTT,CASSYNRGTEAFF
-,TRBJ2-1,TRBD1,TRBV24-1,TGTGCCACCAGTGATCCCGGGACAGGGGGAGCTGAGCAGTTCTTC,CATSDPGTGGAEQFF
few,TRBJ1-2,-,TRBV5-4,TGTGCCAGCAGCCTCACGAACCTTCTATATGGCTACACCTTC,CASSLTNLLYGYTF
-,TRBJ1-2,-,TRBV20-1,TGCAGTGCTAGAGAAGCCAGGGGCTACACCTTC,CSAREARGYTF
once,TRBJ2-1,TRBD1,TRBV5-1,TGCGCCAGCAGTAGGGACAGGGGGGCAGTCAATGAGCAGTTCTTC,CASSRDRGAVNEQFF
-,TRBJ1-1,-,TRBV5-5,TGTGCCAGCAGGCCGGATCCGGGTAGGATGAACACTGAAGCTTTCTTT,CASRPDPGRMNTEAFF
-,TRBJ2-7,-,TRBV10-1,TGCGCCAGCAGCCCGGGAACCGCTCTCACCGAGCAGTACTTC,CASSPGTALTEQYF
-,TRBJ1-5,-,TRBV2,TGTGCCAGCAGGGACAACAATCAGCCCCAGCATTTT,CASRDNNQPQHF
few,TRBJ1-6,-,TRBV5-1,TGCGCCAGCACCAGGGGTAAGGCTTCACCCCTCCACTTT,CASTRGKASPLHF
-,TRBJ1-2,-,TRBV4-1,TGCGCCAGCAGCCAAGGGCCAGGGAATGGCTACACCTTC,CASSQGPGNGYTF
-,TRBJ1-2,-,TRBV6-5,TGTGCCAGCAATACCGGGTCCTATTCTAACTATGGCTACACCTTC,CASNTGSYSNYGYTF
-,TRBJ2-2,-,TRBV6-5,TGTGCCAGCAGGGGGACATCGAACACCGGGGAGCTGTTTTTT,CASRGTSNTGELFF
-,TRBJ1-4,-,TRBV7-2,TGTGCCAGCAGCTTGGGGCTCTCTGAAAAACTGTTTTTT,CASSLGLSEKLFF
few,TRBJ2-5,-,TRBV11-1,TGTGCCAGCAGCTTAGGGGTACAGCAAGAGACCCAGTACTTC,CASSLGVQQETQYF
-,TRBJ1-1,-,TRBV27,TGTGCCAGCAGGCCCTGGGGAGAGAAGGGTACTGAAGCTTTCTTT,CASRPWGEKGTEAFF
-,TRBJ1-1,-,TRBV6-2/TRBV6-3,TGTGCCAGCAGTAAAACCCGGGAAAGGGTAGGCACTGAAGCTTTCTTT,CASSKTRERVGTEAFF
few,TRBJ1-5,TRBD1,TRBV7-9,TGTGCCAGCAGCCTCGGACAGGTTGGCAATCAGCCCCAGCATTTT,CASSLGQVGNQPQHF
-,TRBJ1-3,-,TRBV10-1,TGCGCCAGCAGTCAGGTCTCTGGAAACACCATATATTTT,CASSQVSGNTIYF
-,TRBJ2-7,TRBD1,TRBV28,TGTGCCAGCAGCCCAGAGAGAGGACAGGCCCAGTCCGAGCAGTACTTC,CASSPERGQAQSEQYF
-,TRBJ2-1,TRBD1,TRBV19,TGTGCCAGTAGTCCTCGGACAGGGGGAACGTCCTACAATGAGCAGTTCTTC,CASSPRTGGTSYNEQFF
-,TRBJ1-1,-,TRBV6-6,TGTGCCAGCAGTTACGAAGGGGACACTGAAGCTTTCTTT,CASSYEGDTEAFF
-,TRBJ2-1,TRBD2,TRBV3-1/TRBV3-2,TGTGCCAGCAGCCTAGGGGGACTAGCGAACGATGAGCAGTTCTTC,CASSLGGLANDEQFF
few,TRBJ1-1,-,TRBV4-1,TGCGCCAGCAGCCCGGGGGGGCTCACTGAAGCTTTCTTT,CASSPGGLTEAFF
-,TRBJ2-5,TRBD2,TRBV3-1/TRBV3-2,TGTGCCAGCAGCCCGACTAGCGGGGGGGCTAAGACCCAGTACTTC,CASSPTSGGAKTQYF
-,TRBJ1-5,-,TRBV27,TGTGCCAGCAGTTTATCGGGGACACTGAATCAGCCCCAGCATTTT,CASSLSGTLNQPQHF
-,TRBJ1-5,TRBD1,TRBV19,TGTGCCAGTAGTATTGTCCGGGACAGCAACAATCAGCCCCAGCATTTT,CASSIVRDSNNQPQHF
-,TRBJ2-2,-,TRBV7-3,TGTGCCAGCAGCCCGGGACAGAACACCGGGGAGCTGTTTTTT,CASSPGQNTGELFF
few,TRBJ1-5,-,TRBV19,TGTGCCAGTAGTATGAATCAGGAGGGGCCGGGGGGCAATCAGCCCCAGCATTTT,CASSMNQEGPGGNQPQHF
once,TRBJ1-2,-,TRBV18,TGTGCCAGCTCACCGGGGGGAACGGGCTACACCTTC,CASSPGGTGYTF
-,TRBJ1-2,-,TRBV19,TGTGCCAGTAGTACCGCCAGACAGTATGGCTACACCTTC,CASSTARQYGYTF
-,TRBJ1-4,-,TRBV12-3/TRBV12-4,TGTGCCAGCAGCACTAGTTTTAATGAAAAACTGTTTTTT,CASSTSFNEKLFF
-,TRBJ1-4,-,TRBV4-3,TGCGCCAGCAGCCTCCAGACCCCAGGTTCAGGGCCCAAACTGTTTTTT,CASSLQTPGSGPKLFF
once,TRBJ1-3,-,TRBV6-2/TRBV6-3,TGTGCCAGCAGTTACGCGACTGTCTCTGGAAACACCATATATTTT,CASSYATVSGNTIYF
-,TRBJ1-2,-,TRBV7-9,TGTGCCAGCAGTGGCCAGGCGGGGGATGGCTACACCTTC,CASSGQAGDGYTF
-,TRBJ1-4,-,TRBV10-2,TGCGCCAGCAGTCAAACAGGAGTTAATGAAAAACTGTTTTTT,CASSQTGVNEKLFF
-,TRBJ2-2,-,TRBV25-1,TGTGCCAGCAGTGAACAGAACACCGGGGAGCTGTTTTTT,CASSEQNTGELFF
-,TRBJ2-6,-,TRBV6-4,TGTGCCAGCAGTCAATATGGACGGGGCTCTGGGGCCAACGTCCTGACTTTC,CASSQYGRGSGANVLTF
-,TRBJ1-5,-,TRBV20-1,TGCAGTGCTAGAGCAGGGCAGCCCCAGCATTTT,CSARAGQPQHF
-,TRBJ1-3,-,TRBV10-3,TGTGCCATCAGTGAAAGCCTGTACTCTGGAAACACCATATATTTT,CAISESLYSGNTIYF
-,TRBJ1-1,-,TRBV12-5,TGTGCTGGCGACTATCCCATGGGGGACTTCATGAACACTGAAGCTTTCTTT,CAGDYPMGDFMNTEAFF
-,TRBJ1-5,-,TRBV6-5,TGTGCCAGCAGCTCCCGAGGGGGAATAAGTCAGCCCCAGCATTTT,CASSSRGGISQPQHF
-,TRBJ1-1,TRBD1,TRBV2,TGTGCCAGCAGTGAGACAGGGGCGAACACTGAAGCTTTCTTT,CASSETGANTEAFF
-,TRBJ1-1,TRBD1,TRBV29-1,TGCAGCGTTGGTCAGGGACAGTGGACTGAAGCTTTCTTT,CSVGQGQWTEAFF
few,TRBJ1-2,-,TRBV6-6,TGTGCCAGCAGTTACTCGGCTGGCTACACCTTC,CASSYSAGYTF
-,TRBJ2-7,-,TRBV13,TGTGCCAGCAGCTTAAGACAGAGCTCCTACGAGCAGTACTTC,CASSLRQSSYEQYF